The rows below give T cell receptor beta chains drawn from one sample of a study of graft-versus-host responses after intestinal transplantation. The antigens these receptors bind are not known. Sequencing was performed with immunoSEQ multiplex PCR; in TCRdb, only in-frame clones are kept and a portion is missing. The repertoire holds 77,000 or so clones, with about 94% as singletons. The input for sequencing was unstimulated CD8+ T cells sorted from spleen or lymph node cells, taken before intestinal transplant. The receptor source for this set is a human donor who received an intestinal transplant. Both conserved end residues are part of each CDR3. A D gene is named only where the DNA matches it firmly. For some rows the clone size is stated as once, few or many, or as a class when expanded; others skip it.

>TRBV5-1|-|-|TRBJ2-1
CASPPHSGEPVYNEQFF
TGCGCCAGCCCTCCGCATTCGGGGGAACCCGTCTACAATGAGCAGTTCTTC
>TRBV7-3|TRBD1|-|TRBJ2-3
CASSLIGGGQGLLTDTQYF
TGTGCCAGCAGCTTAATAGGTGGAGGACAGGGGCTACTCACAGATACGCAGTATTTT
>TRBV4-1|-|-|TRBJ1-1
CASSHGPAYEAFF
TGCGCCAGCAGCCATGGCCCGGCCTATGAAGCTTTCTTT
>TRBV5-1|TRBD1|-|TRBJ2-7
CASSPGTGIMEQYF
TGCGCCAGCAGCCCCGGGACAGGGATTATGGAGCAGTACTTC
>TRBV29-1|-|-|TRBJ1-1
CSVEEVVKMNTEAFF
TGCAGCGTTGAGGAGGTGGTGAAAATGAACACTGAAGCTTTCTTT
>TRBV7-3|-|-|TRBJ2-1
CASSPRVGDWPGQFF
TGTGCCAGCAGTCCACGAGTGGGTGATTGGCCGGGGCAGTTCTTC
>TRBV7-9|-|-|TRBJ2-5
CASRPPEYQETQYF
TGTGCCAGCAGGCCCCCCGAGTACCAAGAGACCCAGTACTTC
>TRBV28|TRBD1|-|TRBJ2-1
CASSFNRDRGRLVLVNEQFF
TGTGCCAGCAGTTTCAACCGGGACAGGGGGCGCCTGGTCCTTGTGAATGAGCAGTTCTTC
>TRBV27|-|few|TRBJ1-1
CASSLRATNTEAFF
TGTGCCAGCAGTTTGAGGGCTACGAACACTGAAGCTTTCTTT
>TRBV6-6|-|-|TRBJ2-7
CASSYAKDSYEQYF
TGTGCCAGCAGTTACGCTAAAGACAGCTACGAGCAGTACTTC
>TRBV20-1|-|-|TRBJ2-4
CSALMGNIQYF
TGCAGTGCCCTGATGGGTAACATTCAGTACTTC
>TRBV7-2|TRBD2|-|TRBJ2-7
CASSSPLLSGRDYYEQYF
TGTGCCAGCAGCTCCCCCCTGCTTAGCGGGCGGGATTACTACGAGCAGTACTTC
>TRBV6-1|TRBD1|-|TRBJ1-5
CASSLQGDQPQHF
TGTGCCAGCAGTTTGCAGGGGGATCAGCCCCAGCATTTT
>TRBV7-8|-|-|TRBJ2-7
CASSPGLDYEQYF
TGTGCCAGCAGCCCGGGACTCGACTACGAGCAGTACTTC
>TRBV27|-|once|TRBJ2-7
CASSFGLPYEQYF
TGTGCCAGCAGTTTCGGGCTCCCGTACGAGCAGTACTTC
>TRBV25-1|-|-|TRBJ2-1
CASSLFGLNEQFF
TGTGCCAGCAGTCTGTTCGGGCTCAATGAGCAGTTCTTC
>TRBV27|TRBD1|-|TRBJ2-7
CASSPFDRVEKQYF
TGTGCCAGCAGTCCATTCGACAGGGTTGAAAAGCAGTACTTC
>TRBV18|TRBD2|-|TRBJ2-3
CASSPLRTSGRVDTQYF
TGTGCCAGCTCACCACTCCGGACTAGCGGGAGGGTAGATACGCAGTATTTT
>TRBV9|TRBD2|once|TRBJ2-3
CASSSSGRAGTDTQYF
TGTGCCAGCAGCTCAAGCGGGAGGGCCGGGACAGATACGCAGTATTTT
>TRBV4-1|TRBD2|-|TRBJ2-7
CASSPLGAGDYEQYF
TGCGCCAGCAGCCCCCTAGGGGCGGGGGACTACGAGCAGTACTTC
>TRBV7-6|-|-|TRBJ1-2
CASSLAAGLHNYGYTF
TGTGCCAGCAGCTTAGCGGCGGGACTCCATAACTATGGCTACACCTTC
>TRBV15|TRBD2|-|TRBJ2-7
CATSLTSGTNEQYF
TGTGCCACCAGCCTGACTAGCGGGACCAACGAGCAGTACTTC
>TRBV19|-|-|TRBJ2-7
CASSISPGLDSSYEQYF
TGTGCCAGTAGTATATCACCCGGTCTCGACAGCTCCTACGAGCAGTACTTC
>TRBV7-9|-|-|TRBJ1-2
CASSPDITEPNYGYTF
TGTGCCAGCAGCCCGGACATAACAGAACCAAACTATGGCTACACCTTC
>TRBV6-1|TRBD2|few|TRBJ2-7
CASSEGEAGVYEQYF
TGTGCCAGCAGTGAAGGCGAAGCGGGAGTGTACGAGCAGTACTTC
>TRBV7-9|TRBD2|-|TRBJ2-1
CASSPPLAGGWSYNEQFF
TGTGCCAGCAGCCCCCCCCTAGCGGGAGGGTGGTCCTACAATGAGCAGTTCTTC
>TRBV10-3|-|-|TRBJ2-1
CAISESRPNNPSDEQFF
TGTGCCATCAGTGAGTCGAGGCCGAACAACCCGAGCGATGAGCAGTTCTTC
>TRBV10-3|TRBD2|-|TRBJ2-7
CAISESRLAGDLAYEQYF
TGTGCCATCAGTGAGTCCCGACTAGCGGGAGATCTAGCCTACGAGCAGTACTTC
>TRBV7-9|TRBD2|once|TRBJ2-2
CASSSNLADKASGELFF
TGTGCCAGCAGCTCAAATCTAGCGGACAAAGCCTCCGGGGAGCTGTTTTTT
>TRBV15|TRBD2|-|TRBJ2-7
CATRLSGTSRYEQYF
TGTGCGACCAGATTATCCGGGACTAGCAGATACGAGCAGTACTTC
>TRBV2|-|-|TRBJ2-3
CASTVDAGAVTDTQYF
TGTGCCAGCACCGTTGACGCGGGGGCGGTCACAGATACGCAGTATTTT
>TRBV9|TRBD2|-|TRBJ2-1
CASSGVTSADNEQFF
TGTGCCAGCAGCGGTGTGACTAGCGCGGACAATGAGCAGTTCTTC
>TRBV5-1|TRBD2|-|TRBJ2-7
CASTPTSGSSYEQYF
TGCGCCAGCACCCCAACTAGCGGGAGTTCCTACGAGCAGTACTTC